The 26 T cell receptor beta chains below all came from one sample that was sequenced in a study of shared clonotypes between healthy human individuals. Assay used: immunoSEQ multiplex PCR; TCRdb lists only in-frame clones, some missing. Of roughly 2 million clones in the sample, about 94% were seen once. Naive CD8 populations comprised CD45RO-negative cells positively selected for CCR7, excluding terminally differentiated effector memory CD45RA+ cells. The specimen was naive CD8+ T cells sorted from blood. The receptors stem from a young man in good health.

In this sample, this clone turned up once. The CDR3 nucleotides are TGTGCCAGCAGCCAACCAGGTAGCTCCTACAATGAGCAGTTCTTC. This sequence encodes CASSQPGSSYNEQFF. This rearrangement joins TRBV4-2 to TRBJ2-1, with unresolved D. This CDR3 region has 15 residues. The germline gives CDR1 LGHNA, CDR2 YNFKEQ. V shed 2 bases and J shed 0 bases, with 8 bases lying between them.

V usage is TRBV30 and J usage is TRBJ1-3; no clear D. V dropped 4 bases and J dropped 4 bases, with 14 bases sitting between them. The CDR3 totals 14 residues. CDR1 and CDR2 (germline): GTSNPN, SVGIG (reference sequence). For the CDR3, the DNA is TGTGCCTGGAATGGAATAGGGAGCGGAAACACCATATATTTT. It yields the protein CAWNGIGSGNTIYF.

This clone has a single count. The J gene is TRBJ2-3, the V gene TRBV14, with D perhaps given as TRBD1 or TRBD2 (5 bases each). Germline V gives CDR1 SGHDN, CDR2 FVKESK. The CDR3 is 16 residues long. Trimming took 1 base from V and 4 from J, leaving 15 bases between them. The CDR3 DNA follows: TGTGCCAGCAGCCAAGTGGGGAGTGTGGGGGCAGATACGCAGTATTTT. Translation gives CASSQVGSVGADTQYF.

Comments on this clone: Other DNA sequences in the sample encode the same CDR3. The rearrangement joins TRBV11-2 to TRBJ2-7; tentative D call: TRBD1 (5 bases). With 3 bases removed from V and 2 bases from J, the gap between germline ends came to 8 bases. CDR3 length equals 13 residues. The germline gives CDR1 SGHAT, CDR2 FQNNGV. CDR3 amino acids: CASSFEGAYEQYF. Written as DNA, the CDR3 is TGTGCCAGCAGCTTTGAAGGGGCCTACGAGCAGTACTTC.

The genes are TRBV27 and TRBJ2-2; 11 bases are shared with TRBD2. Losses at the gene ends were 5 bases for V and 8 bases for J; bases not matched to a gene: 7. This CDR3 comprises 15 residues. The germline CDR1 and CDR2 sequences are MNHEY and SMNVEV (reference sequence). Written as DNA, the CDR3 is TGTGCCAGCAGTGATACGACTAGCGGGATAGGGGAGCTGTTTTTT. This encodes CASSDTTSGIGELFF.

The chain employs TRBV4-3 and TRBJ2-1; D might be TRBD2 (5 bases). There are 13 residues in the CDR3. Between the trimmed V and J ends, which lost 0 bases and 8 bases, there was a span of 8 bases. In germline, CDR1 is LGHNA, CDR2 YSLEER. The CDR3 nucleotides read TGCGCCAGCAGCCAAGAAGGAGGCGATGAGCAGTTCTTC. Its translation: CASSQEGGDEQFF.

The genes are TRBV6-5 and TRBJ2-1, with a weak D call TRBD1 (5 bases). V lost 2 bases, J lost 2 bases, and 7 bases lay in between. Looked up from germline, CDR1 is MNHEY and CDR2 is SVGAGI. This CDR3 contains 14 residues. The CDR3 reads CASSYGHPYNEQFF. CDR3 DNA sequence: TGTGCCAGCAGTTACGGACACCCCTACAATGAGCAGTTCTTC.

Here the CDR3 reads CASSDSSEAESQETQYF. CDR3 DNA: TGTGCCAGCAGTGACTCGTCGGAAGCGGAGTCCCAAGAGACCCAGTACTTC. The chain joins TRBV6-4 to TRBJ2-5, with a tentative D call TRBD2 (5 bases). The ends were cut back, 0 bases at V and 1 base at J, with 15 bases in the middle. The germline V gene encodes CDR1 MRHNA and CDR2 SNTAGT. This CDR3 is 17 amino acids long.

This clone was detected only once. This sequence joins TRBV10-1 and TRBJ2-1, with D unresolved. The CDR3 has 14 amino acids. Germline-derived CDR1 and CDR2 are WNHNN and SYGVQD (reference sequence). With 0 bases removed from V and 13 bases from J, the gap between germline ends came to 16 bases. The CDR3 DNA sequence: TGCGCCAGCAGTGAGTCTGGTAGTGCTAGTGGACAGTTCTTC. Translating it yields CASSESGSASGQFF.

This chain links TRBV27 with TRBJ2-3; no definite D call. Germline CDR1 is MNHEY and CDR2 is SMNVEV (reference sequence). Trimming pared 5 bases from V and 1 base from J, leaving 13 bases between. CDR3 length: 15 amino acids. The DNA of the CDR3 is TGTGCCAGCAGTCATATAGCTATCGGCACAGATACGCAGTATTTT. This gives the protein CASSHIAIGTDTQYF.

The sample holds a few counts of this clone. The chain couples TRBV9 to TRBJ1-3; tentative D call: TRBD1 (5 bases). The V and J ends lost 4 bases and 0 bases respectively, with 14 bases between them. Germline lookup yields CDR1 SGDLS and CDR2 YYNGEE. This CDR3 comprises 16 residues. This chain's CDR3 is CASSLSGGGSGNTIYF. The CDR3 DNA follows: TGTGCCAGCAGCCTCAGCGGTGGGGGCTCTGGAAACACCATATATTTT.

This clone was seen only once. The chain couples TRBV28 to TRBJ2-5; 13 bases map to TRBD2. J lost 1 base, V lost 4 bases, and 0 bases had no gene match. CDR3 size: 15 residues. CDR1 and CDR2 from the germline V gene are MDHEN and SYDVKM. CDR3 DNA: TGTGCCAGCAGTTGGACTAGCGGGGGCCAAGAGACCCAGTACTTC. It is translated as CASSWTSGGQETQYF.

The rearrangement links TRBV5-6 to TRBJ1-5; tentatively, D is TRBD1 (6 bases). The CDR3 extends over 14 amino acids. V was clipped by 0 bases and J by 3 bases, with 7 bases between them. The germline CDR1 and CDR2 sequences are SGHDT and YYEEEE. The CDR3 DNA is TGTGCCAGCAGCTTGGGGGGGCCCAATCAGCCCCAGCATTTT. Protein: CASSLGGPNQPQHF.

V and J are TRBV5-6 and TRBJ2-7; weak D call: TRBD2 (5 bases). CDR1 is SGHDT, CDR2 YYEEEE, per germline. The CDR3 runs to 14 residues. The germline V and J ends were trimmed by 6 bases and 2 bases, with 15 bases remaining between them. The CDR3 DNA follows: TGTGCCAGCACCCTCGGAGGAGCCACCTACGAGCAGTACTTC. It yields the protein CASTLGGATYEQYF.

This sequence joins TRBV6-5 and TRBJ2-7; D remains unclear. The CDR3 totals 14 residues. Germline-derived CDR1 and CDR2 are MNHEY and SVGAGI. V lost 0 bases and J 2 bases, leaving 8 bases between the germline ends. Written as DNA, the CDR3 is TGTGCCAGCAGTTACTCGATTTCTCCCTACGAGCAGTACTTC. Translation: CASSYSISPYEQYF.

As regards this clone: The sample has other DNA sequences that encode this CDR3 too. This chain connects TRBV11-1 to TRBJ2-7; no firm D call. Trimming pared 0 bases from V and 2 bases from J, leaving 5 bases between. This CDR3 contains 13 residues. The germline V gene has CDR1 SGHAT and CDR2 FQDESV (reference sequence). CDR3 sequence: CASSLALAYEQYF. CDR3 bases: TGTGCCAGCAGCTTAGCCCTAGCCTACGAGCAGTACTTC.

The genes are TRBV2 and TRBJ2-7, with D uncertain. CDR1 and CDR2 from the germline V gene are SNHLY and FYNNEI. The CDR3 runs 13 residues. Deletions cut 7 bases from V and 5 bases from J, with 15 bases between. DNA of the CDR3: TGTGCCAGCATAGGCAGCCCTGTCCACGAGCAGTACTTC. Translating it yields CASIGSPVHEQYF.

As concerns this clone: Other nucleotide sequences in the sample specify the same CDR3. The chain employs TRBV7-9 and TRBJ2-2; TRBD1 agrees at 8 bases. Trimming cost V 6 bases and J 4 bases; bases outside gene matches: 4. The CDR3 sequence is 14 residues long. Per the germline V gene, CDR1 is SEHNR and CDR2 is FQNEAQ (reference sequence). This chain's CDR3 is CASSLDRGTGELFF. CDR3 nucleotides: TGTGCCAGCAGTCTTGACAGGGGCACCGGGGAGCTGTTTTTT.

In this sample, this clone turned up once. The identical CDR3 is also encoded by other nucleotide sequences in the sample. The chain combines TRBV7-9 with TRBJ2-1; D perhaps matches TRBD1 (6 bases). Germline CDR1 reads SEHNR; CDR2 reads FQNEAQ (reference sequence). Deletions cut 5 bases from V and 0 bases from J, with 8 bases between. CDR3 size: 14 residues. DNA of the CDR3: TGTGCCAGCAGCGGGGGCAGCTCCTACAATGAGCAGTTCTTC. This gives the protein CASSGGSSYNEQFF.

The rearrangement uses TRBV9 and TRBJ2-7, with D possibly matching TRBD1 (6 bases). This CDR3 spans 15 amino acids. Trimming cost V 3 bases and J 0 bases, with 13 bases left between them. From germline, CDR1 is SGDLS and CDR2 YYNGEE. CDR3 loop: CASSATGSGSYEQYF. CDR3 nucleotide sequence: TGTGCCAGCAGCGCTACAGGGTCGGGCTCCTACGAGCAGTACTTC.

The V gene is TRBV10-3, the J gene TRBJ1-2, with D possibly being TRBD1 (6 bases). CDR1 and CDR2 (germline): ENHRY, SYGVKD. The length of the CDR3 is 16 residues. V lost 3 bases to trimming and J lost 6 bases, with 20 bases between them. The CDR3 DNA reads as TGTGCCATCAGTGACCCGTTCGGTGGGGGCTATAATGGCTACACCTTC. Translated: CAISDPFGGGYNGYTF.

The CDR3 region is CATTPQGVPNTEAFF. CDR3 DNA sequence: TGTGCCACCACCCCCCAGGGGGTGCCGAACACTGAAGCTTTCTTT. V gene TRBV19 combines with J gene TRBJ1-1; 7 bases match TRBD1. There are 15 residues in the CDR3. With 10 bases clipped from V and 1 base from J, the junction kept 12 bases outside the gene matches. The V gene's germline CDR1 is LNHDA and CDR2 SQIVND (reference sequence).

As to this clone: Other DNA sequences in the same sample also yield this CDR3. CDR3 DNA sequence: TGTGCCAGCAGTTTACGGGGACCCTACAATGAGCAGTTCTTC. Its protein is CASSLRGPYNEQFF. This chain connects TRBV28 to TRBJ2-1; perhaps D is TRBD1 or TRBD2 (5 bases each). CDR3 length: 14 amino acids. In germline, CDR1 is MDHEN, CDR2 SYDVKM. V dropped 2 bases and J dropped 2 bases, with 7 bases sitting between them.

With regard to this clone: Other DNA sequences within the sample encode an identical CDR3. The genes are TRBV7-9 and TRBJ1-1; D remains unclear. V was shortened by 3 bases and J by 0 bases, with 8 bases between the two germline ends. The CDR3 sequence is 14 residues long. Germline values: CDR1 SEHNR, CDR2 FQNEAQ (reference sequence). CDR3 sequence: CASSLPGMNTEAFF. DNA of the CDR3: TGTGCCAGCAGCTTGCCGGGTATGAACACTGAAGCTTTCTTT. Variable domain in full (rest from reference TRBV7-9 and TRBJ1-1): DTGVSQNPRHKITKRGQNVTFRCDPISEHNRLYWYRQTLGQGPEFLTYFQNEAQLEKSRLLSDRFSAERPKGSFSTLEIQRTEQGDSAMYLCASSLPGMNTEAFFGQGTRLTVV.

The V and J genes are TRBV7-2 and TRBJ2-3; no firm D call. V was shortened by 1 base and J by 4 bases, with 9 bases between the two germline ends. CDR3 length equals 14 residues. Germline assignment: CDR1 SGHTA and CDR2 FQGNSA. Written as DNA, the CDR3 is TGTGCCAGCAGCTTAGTTGTCGCGGCAGATACGCAGTATTTT. This encodes CASSLVVAADTQYF.

V gene TRBV30 combines with J gene TRBJ2-7; 9 positions match TRBD1. This CDR3 is built from 11 residues. Losses at the gene ends were 6 bases for V and 7 bases for J; bases not matched to a gene: 4. CDR1 and CDR2 (germline): GTSNPN, SVGIG (reference sequence). DNA for the CDR3: TGTGCCTGCGGACAGGGGCTGGAGCAGTACTTC. It yields the protein CACGQGLEQYF.